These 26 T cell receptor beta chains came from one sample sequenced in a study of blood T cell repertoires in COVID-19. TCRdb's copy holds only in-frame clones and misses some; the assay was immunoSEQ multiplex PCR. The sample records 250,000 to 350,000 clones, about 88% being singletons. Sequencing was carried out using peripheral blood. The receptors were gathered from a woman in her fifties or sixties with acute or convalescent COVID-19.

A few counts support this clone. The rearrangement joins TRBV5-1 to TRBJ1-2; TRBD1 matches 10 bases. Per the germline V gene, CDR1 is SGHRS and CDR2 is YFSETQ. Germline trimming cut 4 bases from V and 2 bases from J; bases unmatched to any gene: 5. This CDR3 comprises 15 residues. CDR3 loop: CASSLPGQGNYGYTF. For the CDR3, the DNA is TGCGCCAGCAGCCTCCCGGGACAGGGGAACTATGGCTACACCTTC.

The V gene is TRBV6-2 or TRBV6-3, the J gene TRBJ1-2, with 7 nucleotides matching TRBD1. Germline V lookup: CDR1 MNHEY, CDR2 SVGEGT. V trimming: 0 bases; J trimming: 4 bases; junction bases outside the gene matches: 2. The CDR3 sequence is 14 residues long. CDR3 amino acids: CASSYSGQRYGYTF. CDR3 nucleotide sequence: TGTGCCAGCAGTTACTCGGGACAGCGCTATGGCTACACCTTC.

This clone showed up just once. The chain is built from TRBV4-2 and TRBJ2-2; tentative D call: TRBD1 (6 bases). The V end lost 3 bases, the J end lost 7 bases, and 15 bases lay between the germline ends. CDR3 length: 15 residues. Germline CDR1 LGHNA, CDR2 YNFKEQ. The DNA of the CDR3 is TGTGCCAGCAGCCACGGACAGATACTCAGCGGGGAGCTGTTTTTT. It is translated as CASSHGQILSGELFF.

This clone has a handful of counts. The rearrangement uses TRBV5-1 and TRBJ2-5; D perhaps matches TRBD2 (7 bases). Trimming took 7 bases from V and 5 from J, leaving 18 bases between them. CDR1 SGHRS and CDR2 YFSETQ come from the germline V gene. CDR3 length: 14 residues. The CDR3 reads CASGGAADGETQYF. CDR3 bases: TGCGCCAGCGGGGGGGCGGCCGATGGGGAGACCCAGTACTTC.

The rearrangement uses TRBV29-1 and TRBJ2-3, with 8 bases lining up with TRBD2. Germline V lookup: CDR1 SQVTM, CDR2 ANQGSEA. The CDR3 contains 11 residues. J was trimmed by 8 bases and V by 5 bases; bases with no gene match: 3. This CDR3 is CSVSRGGTQYF. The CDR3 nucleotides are TGCAGCGTTTCCCGGGGGGGTACGCAGTATTTT.

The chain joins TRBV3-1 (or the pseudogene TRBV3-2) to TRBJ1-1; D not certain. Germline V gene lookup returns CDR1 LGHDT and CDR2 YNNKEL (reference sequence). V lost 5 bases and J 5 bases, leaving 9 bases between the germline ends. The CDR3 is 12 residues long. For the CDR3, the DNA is TGTGCCAGCAGCACCGAGGGAACTGAAGCTTTCTTT. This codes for CASSTEGTEAFF.

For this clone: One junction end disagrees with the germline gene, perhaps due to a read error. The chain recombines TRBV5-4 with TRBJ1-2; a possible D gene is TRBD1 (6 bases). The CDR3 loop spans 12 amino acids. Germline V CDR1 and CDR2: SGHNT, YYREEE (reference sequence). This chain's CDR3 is CASSPVGGRPVF. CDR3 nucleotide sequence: TGTGCCAGCAGCCCTGTTGGGGGCAGGCCCGTCTTC.

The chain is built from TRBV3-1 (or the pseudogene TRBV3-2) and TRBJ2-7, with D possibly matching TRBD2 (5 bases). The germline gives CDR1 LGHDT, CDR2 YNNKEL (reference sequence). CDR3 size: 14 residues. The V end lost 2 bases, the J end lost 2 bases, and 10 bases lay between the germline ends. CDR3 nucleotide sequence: TGTGCCAGCAGCCAACCCCCCGGGACCTACGAGCAGTACTTC. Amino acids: CASSQPPGTYEQYF.

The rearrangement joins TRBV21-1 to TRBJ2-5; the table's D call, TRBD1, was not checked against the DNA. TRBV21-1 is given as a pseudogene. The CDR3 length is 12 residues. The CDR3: CHHYRGNETQYF. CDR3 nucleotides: TGTCACCATTACAGGGGGAATGAGACCCAGTACTTC.

The CDR3 DNA sequence: TGCGCCAGCAGTCGGACAGGGGGACGGGGTTACGAGCAGTACTTC. Its translation is CASSRTGGRGYEQYF. This rearrangement joins TRBV5-1 to TRBJ2-7, with 10 positions matching TRBD1. V was clipped by 5 bases and J by 4 bases; unmatched bases: 9. Germline CDR1 reads SGHRS; CDR2 reads YFSETQ. This CDR3 has 15 residues.

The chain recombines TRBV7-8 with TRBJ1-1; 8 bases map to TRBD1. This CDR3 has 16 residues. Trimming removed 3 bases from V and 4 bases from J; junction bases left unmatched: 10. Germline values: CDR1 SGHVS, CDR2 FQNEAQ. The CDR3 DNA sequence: TGTGCCAGCAGCTTTGAGAAGGGCACAGGGGGCACTGAAGCTTTCTTT. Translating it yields CASSFEKGTGGTEAFF.

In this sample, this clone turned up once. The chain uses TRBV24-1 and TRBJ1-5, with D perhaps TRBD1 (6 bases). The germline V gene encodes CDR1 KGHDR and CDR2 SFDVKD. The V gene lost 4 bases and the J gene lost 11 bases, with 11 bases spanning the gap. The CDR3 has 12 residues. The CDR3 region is CATSETGQTQHF. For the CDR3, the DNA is TGTGCCACCAGTGAAACCGGACAGACCCAGCATTTT.

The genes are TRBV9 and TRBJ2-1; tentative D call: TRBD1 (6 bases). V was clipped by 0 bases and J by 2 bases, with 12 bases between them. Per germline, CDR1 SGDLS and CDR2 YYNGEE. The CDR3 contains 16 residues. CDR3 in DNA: TGTGCCAGCAGCGTAGTGGGGGCCATCACCTACAATGAGCAGTTCTTC. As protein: CASSVVGAITYNEQFF. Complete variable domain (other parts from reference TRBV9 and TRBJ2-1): DSGVTQTPKHLITATGQRVTLRCSPRSGDLSVYWYQQSLDQGLQFLIQYYNGEERAKGNILERFSAQQFPDLHSELNLSSLELGDSALYFCASSVVGAITYNEQFFGPGTRLTVL.

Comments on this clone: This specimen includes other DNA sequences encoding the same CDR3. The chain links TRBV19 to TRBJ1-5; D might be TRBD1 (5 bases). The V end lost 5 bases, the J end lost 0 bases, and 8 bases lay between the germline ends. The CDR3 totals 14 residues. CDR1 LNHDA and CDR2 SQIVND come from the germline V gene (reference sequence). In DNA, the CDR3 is TGTGCCAGTAGTTGGGGGGATAGCAATCAGCCCCAGCATTTT. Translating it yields CASSWGDSNQPQHF.

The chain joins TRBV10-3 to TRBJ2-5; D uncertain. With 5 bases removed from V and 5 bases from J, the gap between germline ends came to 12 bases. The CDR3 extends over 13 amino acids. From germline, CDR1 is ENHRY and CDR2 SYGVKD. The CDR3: CAISQAPMETQYF. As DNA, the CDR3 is TGTGCCATCAGTCAGGCCCCGATGGAGACCCAGTACTTC.

CDR3 bases: TGTGCCAGCAGCAAGACAGGGGGTGACGAAAAACTGTTTTTT. Protein sequence: CASSKTGGDEKLFF. The V and J genes are TRBV28 and TRBJ1-4; 9 positions match TRBD1. Losses at the gene ends were 6 bases for V and 8 bases for J; bases not matched to a gene: 7. The CDR3 extends over 14 amino acids. Germline loops: CDR1 MDHEN, CDR2 SYDVKM.

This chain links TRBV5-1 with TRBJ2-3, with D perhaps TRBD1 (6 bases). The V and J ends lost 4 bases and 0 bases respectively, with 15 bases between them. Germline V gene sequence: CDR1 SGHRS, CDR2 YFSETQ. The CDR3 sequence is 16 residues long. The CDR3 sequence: CASSPLRGISTDTQYF. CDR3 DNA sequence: TGCGCCAGCAGCCCCCTAAGGGGGATTAGCACAGATACGCAGTATTTT.

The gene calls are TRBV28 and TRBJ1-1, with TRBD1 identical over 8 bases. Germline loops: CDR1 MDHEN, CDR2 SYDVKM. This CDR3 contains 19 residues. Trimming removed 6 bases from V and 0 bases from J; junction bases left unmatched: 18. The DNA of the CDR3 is TGTGCCAGCAGCCCCCTACACTTAACAGGGGGGTTTATGAACACTGAAGCTTTCTTT. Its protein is CASSPLHLTGGFMNTEAFF. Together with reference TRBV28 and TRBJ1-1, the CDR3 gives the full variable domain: DVKVTQSSRYLVKRTGEKVFLECVQDMDHENMFWYRQDPGLGLRLIYFSYDVKMKEKGDIPEGYSVSREKKERFSLILESASTNQTSMYLCASSPLHLTGGFMNTEAFFGQGTRLTVV.

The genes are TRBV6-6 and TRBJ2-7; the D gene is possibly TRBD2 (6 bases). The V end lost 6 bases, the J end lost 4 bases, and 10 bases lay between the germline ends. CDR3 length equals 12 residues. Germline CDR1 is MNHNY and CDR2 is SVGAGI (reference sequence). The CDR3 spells CASREGVYEQYF. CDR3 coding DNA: TGTGCCAGCAGGGAGGGAGTTTACGAGCAGTACTTC.

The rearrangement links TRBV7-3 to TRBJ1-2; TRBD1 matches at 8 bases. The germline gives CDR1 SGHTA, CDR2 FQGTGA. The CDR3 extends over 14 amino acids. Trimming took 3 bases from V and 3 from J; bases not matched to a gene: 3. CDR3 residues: CASSFRGQDYGYTF. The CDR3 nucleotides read TGTGCCAGCAGCTTTCGGGGACAGGACTATGGCTACACCTTC.

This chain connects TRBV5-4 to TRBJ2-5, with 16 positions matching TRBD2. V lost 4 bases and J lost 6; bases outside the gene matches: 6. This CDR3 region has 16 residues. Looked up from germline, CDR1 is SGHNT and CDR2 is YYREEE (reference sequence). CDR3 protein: CASSPGTSGGVKTQYF. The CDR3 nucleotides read TGTGCCAGCAGCCCAGGGACTAGCGGGGGGGTAAAGACCCAGTACTTC.

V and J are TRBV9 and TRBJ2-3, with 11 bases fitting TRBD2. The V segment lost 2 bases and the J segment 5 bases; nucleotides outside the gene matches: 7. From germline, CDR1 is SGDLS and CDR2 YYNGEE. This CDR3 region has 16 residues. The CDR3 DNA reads TGTGCCAGCAGCGTGGGTAGCGGGAGGGCCGGAGATACGCAGTATTTT. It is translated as CASSVGSGRAGDTQYF.

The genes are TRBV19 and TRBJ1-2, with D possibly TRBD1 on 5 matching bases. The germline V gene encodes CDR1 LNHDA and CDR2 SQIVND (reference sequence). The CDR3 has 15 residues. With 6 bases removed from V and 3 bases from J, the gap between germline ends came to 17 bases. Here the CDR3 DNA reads TGTGCCAGTAGCCCGGGACTTCGAGGGGACTATGGCTACACCTTC. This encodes CASSPGLRGDYGYTF. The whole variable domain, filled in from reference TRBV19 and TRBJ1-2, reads DGGITQSPKYLFRKEGQNVTLSCEQNLNHDAMYWYRQDPGQGLRLIYYSQIVNDFQKGDIAEGYSVSREKKESFPLTVTSAQKNPTAFYLCASSPGLRGDYGYTFGSGTRLTVV.

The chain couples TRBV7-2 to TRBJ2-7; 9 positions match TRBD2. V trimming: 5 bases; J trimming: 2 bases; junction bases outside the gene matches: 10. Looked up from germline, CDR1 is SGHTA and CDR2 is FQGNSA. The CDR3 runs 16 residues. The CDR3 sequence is CASSPRTSVVTYEQYF. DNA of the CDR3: TGTGCCAGCAGCCCCCGGACTAGCGTCGTTACCTACGAGCAGTACTTC.

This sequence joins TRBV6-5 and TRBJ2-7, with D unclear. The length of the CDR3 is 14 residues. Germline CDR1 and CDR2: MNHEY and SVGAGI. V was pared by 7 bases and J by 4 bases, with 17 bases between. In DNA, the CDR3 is TGTGCCAGCACAAACCACCGGAACGGGTACGAGCAGTACTTC. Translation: CASTNHRNGYEQYF.

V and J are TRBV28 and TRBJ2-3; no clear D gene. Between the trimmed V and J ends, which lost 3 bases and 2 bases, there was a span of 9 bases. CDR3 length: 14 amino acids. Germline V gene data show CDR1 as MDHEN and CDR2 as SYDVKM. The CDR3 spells CASSFLGFTDTQYF. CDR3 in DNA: TGTGCCAGCAGTTTCCTAGGATTCACAGATACGCAGTATTTT.